Reported below is one T cell receptor beta chain. Data came from immunoSEQ multiplex PCR; TCRdb stores just in-frame clones and leaves some out. There are 100,000 to 150,000 clones in the sample; 88% occur only once, and 7.6% lies in the top ten. V was pared by 4 bases and J by 3 bases, with 13 bases between. CDR3 length: 14 amino acids. Germline V gives CDR1 WNHNN, CDR2 SYGVQD (reference sequence). This sample stems from a study of T cell responses to AZD1222 COVID-19 vaccine. Across the study: The analysis combined second doses at about 4 or about 12 weeks.

The sequences come from peripheral blood, collected on day 0 of AZD1222 vaccination. This chain joins TRBV10-1 and TRBJ2-7; D may match TRBD1 or TRBD2 (5 bases each). The receptor was isolated from an adult in good health. CDR3 coding DNA: TGCGCCAGCAGTGCATCCGGGACCCACTACGAGCAGTACTTC. Translated: CASSASGTHYEQYF.